The next 25 T cell receptor beta chains were all read from a single sample in a study of blood T cell repertoires in COVID-19. Data came from immunoSEQ multiplex PCR; TCRdb stores just in-frame clones and leaves some out. The sample records fewer than 100,000 clones, roughly nine tenths being singletons. Material for sequencing was peripheral blood. Every receptor here comes from a man older than 75 in a cohort sampled during active COVID-19.

The count of this clone is one. The J gene is TRBJ1-2, the V gene TRBV21-1; the tabulated D call, TRBD1, remains unverified against the DNA. TRBV21-1 is termed a pseudogene. The CDR3 loop spans 14 amino acids. CDR3 amino acids: CASSKAHREPGYTF. The DNA of the CDR3 is TGTGCCAGCAGCAAAGCCCACAGAGAGCCGGGCTACACCTTC.

V usage is TRBV9 and J usage is TRBJ2-7; 10 nucleotides match TRBD1. Looked up from germline, CDR1 is SGDLS and CDR2 is YYNGEE. The CDR3 has 15 amino acids. V lost 0 bases, J lost 2 bases, and 2 bases stayed unmatched. As DNA, the CDR3 is TGTGCCAGCAGCGTAGGGACAGGGGGGGCCTACGAGCAGTACTTC. Translated, it gives CASSVGTGGAYEQYF.

With regard to this clone: Other DNA sequences in this specimen translate into the identical CDR3. The chain combines TRBV5-4 with TRBJ2-3; D uncertain. The germline V and J ends were trimmed by 0 bases and 1 base, with 3 bases remaining between them. The germline gives CDR1 SGHNT, CDR2 YYREEE (reference sequence). This CDR3 spans 13 amino acids. In DNA, the CDR3 is TGTGCCAGCAGCTTGGCGGGCACAGATACGCAGTATTTT. Protein product: CASSLAGTDTQYF.

The table lists this clone with a count of one. V usage is TRBV5-1 and J usage is TRBJ1-1; the match to TRBD1 covers 8 bases. This CDR3 is built from 18 residues. Germline CDR1 is SGHRS and CDR2 is YFSETQ. V lost 4 bases and J lost 2; bases outside the gene matches: 16. CDR3 nucleotide sequence: TGCGCCAGCAGCCGATTTTTCGGGCAAACAGGGGGAAACACTGAAGCTTTCTTT. This encodes CASSRFFGQTGGNTEAFF.

This clone was counted a few times. The CDR3 spells CASSQAPGSVTDTQYF. In nucleotides, the CDR3 is TGTGCCAGCAGCCAAGCTCCGGGTTCTGTCACAGATACGCAGTATTTT. The chain links TRBV4-2 to TRBJ2-3; D gene unclear. Germline CDR1 reads LGHNA; CDR2 reads YNFKEQ. The CDR3 runs 16 residues. V gave up 1 base and J gave up 2 bases, with 13 bases separating them.

The rearrangement links TRBV12-3 or TRBV12-4 to TRBJ1-5; D gene uncertain. V dropped 3 bases and J dropped 3 bases, with 6 bases sitting between them. The CDR3 is 13 residues long. DNA of the CDR3: TGTGCCAGCAGTTTCAGCGCCAATCAGCCCCAGCATTTT. Translation gives CASSFSANQPQHF.

The rearrangement uses TRBV24-1 and TRBJ2-3, with D possibly being TRBD2 (5 bases). V dropped 11 bases and J dropped 3 bases, with 14 bases sitting between them. Per germline, CDR1 KGHDR and CDR2 SFDVKD. The CDR3 runs 13 residues. The CDR3 protein is CASGPSGTDTQYF. In nucleotides, the CDR3 is TGTGCCAGCGGACCGTCGGGAACAGATACGCAGTATTTT.

The V and J genes are TRBV14 and TRBJ2-2, with 9 bases fitting TRBD2. The germline CDR1 and CDR2 sequences are SGHDN and FVKESK. The CDR3 has 19 amino acids. V lost 5 bases, J lost 4 bases, and 17 bases stayed unmatched. The CDR3 loop is CASSTRNSGGGGGTGELFF. DNA for the CDR3: TGTGCCAGCAGCACCCGTAATAGCGGGGGCGGAGGGGGCACCGGGGAGCTGTTTTTT.

This chain uses TRBV3-1 (or the pseudogene TRBV3-2) with TRBJ2-5, with D perhaps TRBD2 (7 bases). CDR3 length: 14 amino acids. Germline CDR1 LGHDT, CDR2 YNNKEL (reference sequence). Between the trimmed V and J ends, which lost 4 bases and 4 bases, there was a span of 13 bases. The chain's CDR3 is CASSLRGGPETQYF. The CDR3, as DNA: TGTGCCAGCAGCCTAAGGGGGGGCCCAGAGACCCAGTACTTC.

The V and J genes are TRBV5-1 and TRBJ1-1, with D possibly TRBD1 on 6 matching bases. Trimming took 4 bases from V and 1 from J, leaving 8 bases between them. Germline lookup yields CDR1 SGHRS and CDR2 YFSETQ. The CDR3 contains 13 residues. The chain's CDR3 is CASSMTGNTEAFF. CDR3 in DNA: TGCGCCAGCAGCATGACAGGGAACACTGAAGCTTTCTTT.

The rearrangement joins TRBV5-1 to TRBJ2-7, with D tentatively TRBD2 (6 bases). The CDR3 is 12 residues long. Germline CDR1 is SGHRS and CDR2 is YFSETQ. V lost 5 bases, J lost 5 bases, and 11 bases lay in between. The CDR3 bases are TGCGCCAGCAGGGCGGGGTTCAACGAGCAGTACTTC. Its protein product is CASRAGFNEQYF.

This chain uses TRBV30 with TRBJ1-5; 8 bases line up with TRBD1. CDR3 length: 18 residues. Trimming removed 2 bases from V and 0 bases from J; junction bases left unmatched: 12. CDR1 is GTSNPN and CDR2 is SVGIG in the germline V gene (reference sequence). CDR3 sequence (DNA): TGTGCCTGGAGTCCGGGTAATGACAGGGGATGTAGCAATCAGCCCCAGCATTTT. Its translation is CAWSPGNDRGCSNQPQHF.

V and J are TRBV6-2 or TRBV6-3 and TRBJ1-2; possibly TRBD1 for D (5 bases). CDR3 length equals 15 residues. Germline CDR1 is MNHEY and CDR2 is SVGEGT. Between the trimmed V and J ends, which lost 5 bases and 5 bases, there was a span of 18 bases. This CDR3 is CASSAGPHGAYGYTF. CDR3 sequence (DNA): TGTGCCAGCAGTGCGGGACCGCACGGGGCTTATGGCTACACCTTC.

V and J are TRBV6-5 and TRBJ1-2; D perhaps matches TRBD1 (5 bases). V lost 0 bases and J lost 4, with 12 bases in between. Germline V gene sequence: CDR1 MNHEY, CDR2 SVGAGI. This CDR3 has 15 amino acids. This chain's CDR3 is CASSYSSGGPYGYTF. CDR3 nucleotide sequence: TGTGCCAGCAGTTACTCATCGGGGGGACCCTATGGCTACACCTTC.

The rearrangement links TRBV6-5 to TRBJ2-1; TRBD1 agrees at 7 bases. The CDR3 is 13 residues long. The germline gives CDR1 MNHEY, CDR2 SVGAGI. V dropped 7 bases and J dropped 6; count of bases not matched to a gene: 6. The CDR3, as DNA: TGTGCCAGCACGAGGGGGCGAGGCAATGAGCAGTTCTTC. Its translation is CASTRGRGNEQFF.

The rearrangement uses TRBV2 and TRBJ1-2; maybe TRBD1 (5 bases). V gave up 3 bases and J gave up 7 bases, with 18 bases separating them. Per germline, CDR1 SNHLY and CDR2 FYNNEI. CDR3 size: 15 residues. CDR3 bases: TGTGCCAGCAGTGAGTATAGAGAAGGGGTCCGTGGCTACACCTTC. It specifies CASSEYREGVRGYTF.

This clone was observed a few times. The chain combines TRBV7-6 with TRBJ2-1; 8 nucleotides agree with TRBD2. The CDR3 runs 15 residues. V trimming: 6 bases; J trimming: 7 bases; junction bases outside the gene matches: 11. Germline assignment: CDR1 SGHVS and CDR2 FNYEAQ. For the CDR3, the DNA is TGTGCCAGCAGTCTTCGGGGGGGCCTTGGGAATGAGCAGTTCTTC. Protein sequence: CASSLRGGLGNEQFF. Drawing the rest from reference TRBV7-6 and TRBJ2-1, the complete variable domain is GAGVSQSPRYKVTKRGQDVALRCDPISGHVSLYWYRQALGQGPEFLTYFNYEAQQDKSGLPNDRFSAERPEGSISTLTIQRTEQRDSAMYRCASSLRGGLGNEQFFGPGTRLTVL.

V gene TRBV6-2 or TRBV6-3 combines with J gene TRBJ2-1; maybe TRBD2 (6 bases). Germline V lookup: CDR1 MNHEY, CDR2 SVGEGT. This CDR3 has 14 amino acids. The ends were cut back, 6 bases at V and 0 bases at J, with 9 bases in the middle. CDR3 in amino acids: CASSRDFSYNEQFF. CDR3 nucleotide sequence: TGTGCCAGCAGCAGGGACTTCTCCTACAATGAGCAGTTCTTC.

This clone has a handful of counts. The genes are TRBV30 and TRBJ1-5; TRBD1 matches at 9 bases. J was trimmed by 4 bases and V by 7 bases; bases with no gene match: 11. CDR1 GTSNPN and CDR2 SVGIG come from the germline V gene (reference sequence). This CDR3 region has 15 residues. DNA of the CDR3: TGTGCCTCGTCCGTGGGGACAGGGCATAATCAGCCCCAGCATTTT. Its protein product is CASSVGTGHNQPQHF.

The chain is built from TRBV6-2 or TRBV6-3 and TRBJ2-7; D is unresolved. The CDR3 runs 15 residues. From germline, CDR1 is MNHEY and CDR2 SVGEGT. The V end lost 0 bases, the J end lost 0 bases, and 9 bases lay between the germline ends. CDR3: CASSYSTDSSYEQYV. In nucleotides, the CDR3 is TGTGCCAGCAGTTACTCCACCGATAGCTCCTACGAGCAGTACGTC.

Many counts were recorded for this clone. The chain joins TRBV27 to TRBJ2-2, with 7 bases fitting TRBD1. Germline loops: CDR1 MNHEY, CDR2 SMNVEV (reference sequence). V was pared by 2 bases and J by 0 bases, with 3 bases of the junction left unmatched. The CDR3 length is 16 residues. In DNA, the CDR3 is TGTGCCAGCAGTTTAGGGACAGATACGAACACCGGGGAGCTGTTTTTT. Amino acids: CASSLGTDTNTGELFF.

V gene TRBV18 combines with J gene TRBJ2-3; 7 nucleotides align to TRBD1. Trimming at V came to 0 bases and at J to 2 bases, leaving 5 bases not matched to a gene. Germline V lookup: CDR1 KGHSH, CDR2 LQKENI. The CDR3 length is 16 residues. CDR3 DNA: TGTGCCAGCTCACCACCGACAGGGACGGACACAGATACGCAGTATTTT. It yields the protein CASSPPTGTDTDTQYF.

The genes are TRBV5-1 and TRBJ2-7, with TRBD1 as a possible D gene (5 bases). CDR1 is SGHRS, CDR2 YFSETQ, per germline. The length of the CDR3 is 13 residues. V was clipped by 0 bases and J by 5 bases, with 9 bases between them. Written as DNA, the CDR3 is TGCGCCAGCAGCTTGGCTCCGGACAACGAGCAGTACGTC. Translating it yields CASSLAPDNEQYV.

The chain couples TRBV5-4 to TRBJ2-5; D remains unclear. Germline-derived CDR1 and CDR2 are SGHNT and YYREEE (reference sequence). V dropped 5 bases and J dropped 1 base, with 9 bases sitting between them. The CDR3 has 13 amino acids. The CDR3 is CASRSYAQETQYF. The CDR3 DNA follows: TGTGCCAGCAGGTCCTACGCCCAAGAGACCCAGTACTTC.

V and J are TRBV10-3 and TRBJ2-7; a weak D match, TRBD2 (6 bases). Between the trimmed V and J ends, which lost 4 bases and 6 bases, there was a span of 16 bases. Germline CDR1 ENHRY, CDR2 SYGVKD. The CDR3 sequence is 14 residues long. CDR3 loop: CAISGGEGSGEQYV. In DNA, the CDR3 is TGTGCCATCAGTGGGGGGGAAGGGTCGGGCGAGCAGTACGTC.